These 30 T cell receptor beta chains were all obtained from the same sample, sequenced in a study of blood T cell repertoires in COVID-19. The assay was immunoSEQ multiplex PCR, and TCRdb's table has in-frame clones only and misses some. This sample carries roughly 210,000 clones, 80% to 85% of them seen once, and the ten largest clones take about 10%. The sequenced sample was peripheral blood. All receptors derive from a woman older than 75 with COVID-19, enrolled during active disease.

The CDR3 protein is CASTRQPPQETQYF. The CDR3 coding sequence is TGTGCCAGCACCCGACAGCCCCCCCAAGAGACCCAGTACTTC. This chain links TRBV2 with TRBJ2-5, with a tentative D call TRBD1 (5 bases). Germline V CDR1 and CDR2: SNHLY, FYNNEI. This CDR3 has 14 residues. Trimming pared 7 bases from V and 1 base from J, leaving 13 bases between.

The CDR3 region is CASSERAGDTQYF. The CDR3 region has the DNA TGTGCCAGCTCAGAGCGGGCCGGGGATACGCAGTATTTT. The chain links TRBV18 to TRBJ2-3, with D possibly TRBD2 on 6 matching bases. Germline V CDR1 and CDR2: KGHSH, LQKENI. The length of the CDR3 is 13 residues. V was pared by 5 bases and J by 6 bases, with 12 bases between.

CDR3 region: CASGQGALGANVLTF. The CDR3 bases are TGTGCCAGTGGACAGGGGGCGCTTGGGGCCAACGTCCTGACTTTC. This chain links TRBV19 with TRBJ2-6, with TRBD1 identical over 11 bases. Germline loops: CDR1 LNHDA, CDR2 SQIVND (reference sequence). The V gene end was trimmed by 8 bases and the J gene end by 3 bases; junction bases not matched to a gene: 3. The CDR3 runs 15 residues.

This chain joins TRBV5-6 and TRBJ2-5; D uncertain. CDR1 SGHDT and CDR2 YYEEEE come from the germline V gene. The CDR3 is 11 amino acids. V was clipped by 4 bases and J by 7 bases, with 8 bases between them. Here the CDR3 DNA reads TGTGCCAGCAGCATATCGGGGACCCAGTACTTC. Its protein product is CASSISGTQYF.

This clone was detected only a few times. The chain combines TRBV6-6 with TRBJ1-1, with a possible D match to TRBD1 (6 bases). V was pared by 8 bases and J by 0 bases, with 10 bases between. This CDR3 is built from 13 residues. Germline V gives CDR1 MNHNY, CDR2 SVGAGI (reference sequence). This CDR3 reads CASCRGMNTEAFF. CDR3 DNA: TGTGCCAGCTGCAGGGGTATGAACACTGAAGCTTTCTTT.

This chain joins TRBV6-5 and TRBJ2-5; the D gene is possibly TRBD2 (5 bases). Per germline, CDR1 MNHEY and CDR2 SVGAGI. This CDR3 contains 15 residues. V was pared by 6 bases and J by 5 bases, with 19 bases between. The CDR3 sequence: CASRIADGERETQYF. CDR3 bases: TGTGCCAGCAGGATCGCGGATGGGGAGCGGGAGACCCAGTACTTC.

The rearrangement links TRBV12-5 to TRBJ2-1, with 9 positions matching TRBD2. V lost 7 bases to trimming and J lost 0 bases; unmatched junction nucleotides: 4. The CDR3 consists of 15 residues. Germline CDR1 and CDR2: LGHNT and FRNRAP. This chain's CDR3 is CASADSGGSYNEQFF. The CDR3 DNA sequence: TGTGCTAGTGCCGATAGCGGGGGCTCCTACAATGAGCAGTTCTTC.

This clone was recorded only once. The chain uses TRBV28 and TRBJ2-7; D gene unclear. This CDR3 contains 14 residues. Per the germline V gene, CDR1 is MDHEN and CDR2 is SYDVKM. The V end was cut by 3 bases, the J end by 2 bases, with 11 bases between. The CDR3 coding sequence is TGTGCCAGCAGTTTTTTCGGGTCCACCTACGAGCAGTACGTC. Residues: CASSFFGSTYEQYV.

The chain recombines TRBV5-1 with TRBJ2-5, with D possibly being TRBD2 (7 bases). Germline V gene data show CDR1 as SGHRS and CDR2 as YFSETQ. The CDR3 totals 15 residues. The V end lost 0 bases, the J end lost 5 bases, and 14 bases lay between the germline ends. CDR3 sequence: CASSLVGGALETQYF. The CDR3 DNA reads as TGCGCCAGCAGCTTGGTAGGGGGGGCGCTGGAGACCCAGTACTTC.

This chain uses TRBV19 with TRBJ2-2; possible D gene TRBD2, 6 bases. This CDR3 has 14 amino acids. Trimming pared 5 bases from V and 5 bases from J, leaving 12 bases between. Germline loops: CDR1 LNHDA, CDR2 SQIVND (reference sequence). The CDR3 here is CASSFRTTTGELFF. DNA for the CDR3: TGTGCCAGTAGTTTTAGGACTACTACCGGGGAGCTGTTTTTT.

CDR3 loop: CAISRSGRQAFF. In DNA form, the CDR3 reads TGTGCCATCAGTCGGTCGGGGAGGCAAGCTTTCTTT. The chain is built from TRBV10-3 and TRBJ1-1; unclear D gene. Trimming shortened V by 5 bases and J by 9 bases, and 13 bases separated the two germline ends. The CDR3 has 12 residues. Looked up from germline, CDR1 is ENHRY and CDR2 is SYGVKD.

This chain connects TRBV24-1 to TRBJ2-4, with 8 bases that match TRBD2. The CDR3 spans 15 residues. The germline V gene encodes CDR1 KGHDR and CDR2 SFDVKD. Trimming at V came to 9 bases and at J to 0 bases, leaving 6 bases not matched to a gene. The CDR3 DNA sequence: TGTGCCACCTTTAGCGGGGACCTAGCCAAAAACATTCAGTACTTC. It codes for CATFSGDLAKNIQYF.

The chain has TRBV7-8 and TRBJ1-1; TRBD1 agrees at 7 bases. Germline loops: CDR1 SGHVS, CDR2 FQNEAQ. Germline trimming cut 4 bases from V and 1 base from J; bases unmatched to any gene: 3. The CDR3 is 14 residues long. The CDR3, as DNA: TGTGCCAGCAGCTGGAGACAGGGGAACACTGAAGCTTTCTTT. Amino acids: CASSWRQGNTEAFF. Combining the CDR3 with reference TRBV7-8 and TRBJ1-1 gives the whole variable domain GAGVSQSPRYKVAKRGQDVALRCDPISGHVSLFWYQQALGQGPEFLTYFQNEAQLDKSGLPSDRFFAERPEGSVSTLKIQRTQQEDSAVYLCASSWRQGNTEAFFGQGTRLTVV.

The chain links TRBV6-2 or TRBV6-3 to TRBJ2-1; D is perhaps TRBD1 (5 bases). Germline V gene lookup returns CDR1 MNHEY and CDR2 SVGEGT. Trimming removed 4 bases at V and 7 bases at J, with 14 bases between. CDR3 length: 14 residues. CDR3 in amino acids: CASSSRGAWNEQFF. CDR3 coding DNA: TGTGCCAGCAGTTCTCGTGGGGCGTGGAATGAGCAGTTCTTC.

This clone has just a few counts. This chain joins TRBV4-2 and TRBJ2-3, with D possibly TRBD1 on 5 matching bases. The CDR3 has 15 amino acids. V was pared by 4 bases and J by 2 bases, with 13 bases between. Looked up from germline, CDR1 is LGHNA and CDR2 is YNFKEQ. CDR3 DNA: TGTGCCAGCAGCCCCTCAGGGTCCTCCACAGATACGCAGTATTTT. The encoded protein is CASSPSGSSTDTQYF.

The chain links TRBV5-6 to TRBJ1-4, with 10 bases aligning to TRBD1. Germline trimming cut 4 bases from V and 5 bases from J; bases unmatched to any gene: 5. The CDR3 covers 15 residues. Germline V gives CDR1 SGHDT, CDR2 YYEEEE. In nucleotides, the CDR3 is TGTGCCAGCAGCCGTACGGGACAGGGGAATGAAAAACTGTTTTTT. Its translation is CASSRTGQGNEKLFF.

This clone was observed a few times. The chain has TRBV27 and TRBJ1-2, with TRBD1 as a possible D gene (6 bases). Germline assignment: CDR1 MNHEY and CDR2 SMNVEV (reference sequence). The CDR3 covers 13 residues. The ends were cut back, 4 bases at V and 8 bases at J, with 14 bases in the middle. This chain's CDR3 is CASSSTTGGGYTF. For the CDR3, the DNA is TGTGCCAGCAGTTCCACGACAGGCGGAGGCTACACCTTC.

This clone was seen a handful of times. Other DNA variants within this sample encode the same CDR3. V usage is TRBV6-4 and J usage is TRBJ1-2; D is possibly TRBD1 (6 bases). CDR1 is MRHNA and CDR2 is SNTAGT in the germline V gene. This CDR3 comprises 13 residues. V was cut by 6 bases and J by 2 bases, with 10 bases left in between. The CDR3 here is CASRPQGNYGYTF. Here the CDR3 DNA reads TGTGCCAGCAGACCTCAGGGGAACTATGGCTACACCTTC.

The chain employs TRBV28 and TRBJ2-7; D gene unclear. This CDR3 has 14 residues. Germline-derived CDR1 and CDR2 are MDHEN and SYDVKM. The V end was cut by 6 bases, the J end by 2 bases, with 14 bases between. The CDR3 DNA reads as TGTGCCAGCAGCCCTTCAGGTACGCCCTACGAGCAGTACTTC. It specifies CASSPSGTPYEQYF.

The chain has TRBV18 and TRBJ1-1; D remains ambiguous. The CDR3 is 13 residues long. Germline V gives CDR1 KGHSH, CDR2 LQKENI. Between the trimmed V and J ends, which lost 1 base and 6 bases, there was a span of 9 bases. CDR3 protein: CASSPQTSSEAFF. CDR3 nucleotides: TGTGCCAGCTCACCACAGACTTCGTCTGAAGCTTTCTTT.

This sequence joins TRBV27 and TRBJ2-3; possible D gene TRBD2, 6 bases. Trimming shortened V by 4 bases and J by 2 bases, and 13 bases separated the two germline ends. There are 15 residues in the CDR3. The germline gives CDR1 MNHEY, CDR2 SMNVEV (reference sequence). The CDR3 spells CASSWRAGTTDTQYF. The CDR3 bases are TGTGCCAGCAGTTGGCGGGCGGGGACCACAGATACGCAGTATTTT.

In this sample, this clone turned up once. CDR3 sequence (DNA): TGTGCCAGCAGGGGCAACACTGAAGCTTTCTTT. It codes for CASRGNTEAFF. The chain is built from TRBV7-8 and TRBJ1-1, with D uncertain. CDR3 size: 11 residues. Germline V gene lookup returns CDR1 SGHVS and CDR2 FQNEAQ. V was clipped by 6 bases and J by 2 bases, with 4 bases between them.

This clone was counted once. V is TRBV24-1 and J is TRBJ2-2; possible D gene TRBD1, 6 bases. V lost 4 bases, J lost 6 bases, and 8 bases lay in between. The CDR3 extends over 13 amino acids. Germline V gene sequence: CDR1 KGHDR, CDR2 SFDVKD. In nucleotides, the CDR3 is TGTGCCACCAGTGAACAGGGAGCCGGGGAGCTGTTTTTT. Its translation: CATSEQGAGELFF.

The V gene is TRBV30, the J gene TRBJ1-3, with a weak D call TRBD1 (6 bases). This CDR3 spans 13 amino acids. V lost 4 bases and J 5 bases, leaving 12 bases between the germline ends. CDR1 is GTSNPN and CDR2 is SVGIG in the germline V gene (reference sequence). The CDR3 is CAWNQGSRNTIYF. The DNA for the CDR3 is TGTGCCTGGAACCAGGGGAGCAGAAACACCATATATTTT.

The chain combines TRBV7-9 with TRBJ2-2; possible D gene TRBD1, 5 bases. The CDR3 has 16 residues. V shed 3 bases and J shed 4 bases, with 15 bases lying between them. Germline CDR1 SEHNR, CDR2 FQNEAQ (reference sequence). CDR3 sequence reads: CASSLSRGVTTGELFF. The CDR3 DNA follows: TGTGCCAGCAGCTTGAGTAGGGGTGTTACCACCGGGGAGCTGTTTTTT.

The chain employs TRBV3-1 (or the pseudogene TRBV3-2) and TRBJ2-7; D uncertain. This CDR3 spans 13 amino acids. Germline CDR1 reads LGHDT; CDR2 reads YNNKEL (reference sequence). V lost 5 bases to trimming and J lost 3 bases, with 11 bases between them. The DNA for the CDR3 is TGTGCCAGCAGCGAAAGAGGAAACTACGAGCAGTACTTC. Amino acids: CASSERGNYEQYF.

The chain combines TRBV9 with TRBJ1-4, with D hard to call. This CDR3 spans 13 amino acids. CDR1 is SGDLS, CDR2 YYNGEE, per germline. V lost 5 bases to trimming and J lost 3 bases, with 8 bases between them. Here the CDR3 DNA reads TGTGCCAGCAGTCGGGGATCTAATGAAAAACTGTTTTTT. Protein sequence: CASSRGSNEKLFF.

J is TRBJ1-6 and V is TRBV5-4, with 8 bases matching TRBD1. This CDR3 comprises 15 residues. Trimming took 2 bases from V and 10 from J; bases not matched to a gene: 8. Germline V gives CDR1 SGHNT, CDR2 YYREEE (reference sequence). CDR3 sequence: CASSFVQGARSPLHF. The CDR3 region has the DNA TGTGCCAGCAGCTTTGTCCAGGGGGCTAGATCACCCCTCCACTTT.

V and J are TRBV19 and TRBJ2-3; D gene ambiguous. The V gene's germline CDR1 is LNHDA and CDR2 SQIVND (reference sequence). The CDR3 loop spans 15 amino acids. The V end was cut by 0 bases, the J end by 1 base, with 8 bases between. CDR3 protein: CASSIDLLRTDTQYF. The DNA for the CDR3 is TGTGCCAGTAGTATAGATCTCCTCCGCACAGATACGCAGTATTTT.

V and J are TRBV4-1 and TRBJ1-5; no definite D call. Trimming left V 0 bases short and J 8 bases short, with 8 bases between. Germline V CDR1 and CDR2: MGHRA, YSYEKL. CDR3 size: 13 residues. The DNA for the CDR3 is TGCGCCAGCAGCCAAGATCGAAACAAGCCCCAGCATTTT. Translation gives CASSQDRNKPQHF.